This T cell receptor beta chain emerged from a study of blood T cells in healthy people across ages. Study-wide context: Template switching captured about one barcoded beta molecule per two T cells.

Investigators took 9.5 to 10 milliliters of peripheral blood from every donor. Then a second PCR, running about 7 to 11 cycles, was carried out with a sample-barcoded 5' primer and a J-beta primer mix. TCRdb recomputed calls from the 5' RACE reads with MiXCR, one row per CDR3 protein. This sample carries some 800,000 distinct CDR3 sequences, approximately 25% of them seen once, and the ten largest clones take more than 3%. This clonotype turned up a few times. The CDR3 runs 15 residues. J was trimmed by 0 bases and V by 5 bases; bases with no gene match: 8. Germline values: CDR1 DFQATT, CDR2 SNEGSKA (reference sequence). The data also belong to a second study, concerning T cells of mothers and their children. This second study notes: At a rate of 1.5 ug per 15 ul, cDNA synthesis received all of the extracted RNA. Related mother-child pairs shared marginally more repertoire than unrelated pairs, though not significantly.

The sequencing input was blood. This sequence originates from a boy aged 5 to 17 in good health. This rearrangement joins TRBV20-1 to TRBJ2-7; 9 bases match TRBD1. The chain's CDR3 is CSASPGTGSSYEQYF. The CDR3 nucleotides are TGCAGTGCTTCCCCCGGGACAGGGAGCTCCTACGAGCAGTACTTC.